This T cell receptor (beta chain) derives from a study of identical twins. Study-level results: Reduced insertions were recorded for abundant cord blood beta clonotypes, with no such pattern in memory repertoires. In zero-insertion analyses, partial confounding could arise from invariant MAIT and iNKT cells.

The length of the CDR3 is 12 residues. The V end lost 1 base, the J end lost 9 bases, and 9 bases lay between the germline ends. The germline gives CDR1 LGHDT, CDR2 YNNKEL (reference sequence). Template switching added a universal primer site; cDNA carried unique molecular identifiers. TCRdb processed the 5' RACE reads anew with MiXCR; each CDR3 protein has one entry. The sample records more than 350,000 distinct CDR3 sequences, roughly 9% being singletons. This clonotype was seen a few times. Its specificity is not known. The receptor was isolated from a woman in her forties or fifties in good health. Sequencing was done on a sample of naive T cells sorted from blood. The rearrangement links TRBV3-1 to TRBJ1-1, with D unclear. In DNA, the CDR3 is TGTGCCAGCAGCCAAGGAGAATACAAAGCTTTCTTT. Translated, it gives CASSQGEYKAFF.